This T cell receptor beta chain was sequenced during a study of response to subunit inactivated influenza vaccine. Notes on the study in general: Every seasonal influenza vaccination brings in few new T cells, the authors suggested.

V gave up 4 bases and J gave up 1 base, with 14 bases separating them. The length of the CDR3 is 15 residues. The germline V gene encodes CDR1 LNHNV and CDR2 YYDKDF (reference sequence). TCRdb re-called the RT-PCR reads through MiXCR, storing one row per CDR3 protein. The sample gives roughly 160,000 distinct CDR3 sequences, roughly 10% of which show up once; roughly a third is in the top ten. This clonotype is a singleton in its sample. Antigen unknown. The receptor comes from a man in his fifties or sixties who received an inactivated influenza vaccine. Material: CD8+ T cells sorted from PBMCs, obtained less than 30 months after vaccination. The chain couples TRBV15 to TRBJ2-7, with D perhaps matching TRBD1 (6 bases). The CDR3 region has the DNA TGTGCCACCAGCACGGGCAGGACAGTTTCCTACGAGCAGTACTTC. Its protein product is CATSTGRTVSYEQYF. Drawing the rest from reference TRBV15 and TRBJ2-7, the complete variable domain is DAMVIQNPRYQVTQFGKPVTLSCSQTLNHNVMYWYQQKSSQAPKLLFHYYDKDFNNEADTPDNFQSRRPNTSFCFLDIRSPGLGDTAMYLCATSTGRTVSYEQYFGPGTRLTVT.